One and the same sample provided the 24 T cell receptor beta chains below, sequenced in a study of T cells after posttransplantation cyclophosphamide. The method was immunoSEQ multiplex PCR; TCRdb's version includes in-frame clones alone and lacks a portion of them. The specimen gives fewer than 7,000 clones without singletons; the ten biggest hold under 30%. Treatment was busulfan-fludarabine conditioning, a marrow graft, and cyclophosphamide on days +3 and +4. The sequencing here drew on PBMCs, taken about 57 weeks after allogeneic stem cell transplant with posttransplant cyclophosphamide. These TCRs come from a male patient between 55 and 70 years old who received an allogeneic stem cell transplant from a related donor, was CMV-positive, and had acute GVHD only. Some of these T cells may belong to the graft donor.

The sample holds a few counts of this clone. The genes are TRBV28 and TRBJ1-6; tentative D call: TRBD1 (6 bases). This CDR3 contains 17 residues. Per germline, CDR1 MDHEN and CDR2 SYDVKM. Trimming pared 2 bases from V and 0 bases from J, leaving 11 bases between. CDR3 in amino acids: CASSLQGRGSYNSPLHF. DNA of the CDR3: TGTGCCAGCAGTTTACAGGGCAGGGGCTCCTATAATTCACCCCTCCACTTT.

The sample holds many counts of this clone. This rearrangement joins TRBV16 to TRBJ2-7; 8 positions match TRBD2. The CDR3 runs to 15 residues. The V segment lost 4 bases and the J segment 2 bases; nucleotides outside the gene matches: 7. Germline V gives CDR1 KGHSY, CDR2 FQNENV. This CDR3 is CASSLRGGPTYEQYF. DNA of the CDR3: TGTGCCAGCAGCCTACGCGGGGGGCCAACCTACGAGCAGTACTTC.

The gene calls are TRBV11-2 and TRBJ2-5, with 12 bases fitting TRBD2. Trimming at V came to 5 bases and at J to 2 bases, leaving 12 bases not matched to a gene. CDR3 length: 18 amino acids. Germline V gene sequence: CDR1 SGHAT, CDR2 FQNNGV. The DNA for the CDR3 is TGTGCCAGCAGCGACTGGACTAGCGGGGTTTTAGAACAAGAGACCCAGTACTTC. This gives the protein CASSDWTSGVLEQETQYF.

This clone was observed at least ten times. V gene TRBV7-2 combines with J gene TRBJ2-3, with 9 bases matching TRBD2. Trimming cost V 5 bases and J 2 bases; bases outside gene matches: 11. CDR1 SGHTA and CDR2 FQGNSA come from the germline V gene. The CDR3 is 17 residues long. The CDR3 DNA is TGTGCCAGCAGCGCTCGCGGGGGGGCCGGGACCACAGATACGCAGTATTTT. Protein sequence: CASSARGGAGTTDTQYF.

This clone was counted a few times. The chain uses TRBV5-6 and TRBJ2-1, with D possibly being TRBD2 (6 bases). CDR1 is SGHDT, CDR2 YYEEEE, per germline. Deletions cut 4 bases from V and 11 bases from J, with 28 bases between. The CDR3 has 17 residues. The CDR3 DNA follows: TGTGCCAGCAGCGCCATGGTGGGAGGTCCCATCCCACCTCAGCAGTTCTTC. This gives the protein CASSAMVGGPIPPQQFF.

The sample holds many counts of this clone. The gene calls are TRBV9 and TRBJ2-3, with 8 bases matching TRBD2. Germline CDR1 SGDLS, CDR2 YYNGEE. The trim removed 4 bases at V and 7 bases at J, leaving 5 bases unmatched. The CDR3 loop spans 13 amino acids. The CDR3 sequence is CASSPRTSYTQYF. As DNA, the CDR3 is TGTGCCAGCAGCCCCAGGACTAGCTATACGCAGTATTTT.

This clone was recorded many times. The gene calls are TRBV4-2 and TRBJ2-3; D may be TRBD2 (5 bases). The CDR3 spans 12 residues. Germline V lookup: CDR1 LGHNA, CDR2 YNFKEQ. V was pared by 9 bases and J by 5 bases, with 12 bases between. CDR3 in DNA: TGTGCCAGTAAACCGGCGGGAGATACGCAGTATTTT. It encodes CASKPAGDTQYF.

The table lists this clone with many counts. This chain uses TRBV28 with TRBJ2-7; unclear D gene. The CDR3 length is 13 residues. Germline-derived CDR1 and CDR2 are MDHEN and SYDVKM. The V and J ends lost 3 bases and 2 bases respectively, with 8 bases between them. The DNA of the CDR3 is TGTGCCAGCAGTTTCAGAATCCCCTACGAGCAGTACTTC. Amino acid sequence: CASSFRIPYEQYF.

This clone was recorded many times. The CDR3 nucleotides are TGCGCCAGCAGCCAAGCGCCCAGGGAAGACGAGCAGTACTTC. It specifies CASSQAPREDEQYF. V usage is TRBV4-1 and J usage is TRBJ2-7, with a tentative D call TRBD1 (5 bases). This CDR3 region has 14 residues. Trimming pared 1 base from V and 5 bases from J, leaving 12 bases between. From germline, CDR1 is MGHRA and CDR2 YSYEKL.

Ten or more counts support this clone. V usage is TRBV7-6 and J usage is TRBJ2-3, with D possibly being TRBD1 (5 bases). Per germline, CDR1 SGHVS and CDR2 FNYEAQ. The CDR3 has 17 residues. V lost 1 base and J lost 2, with 16 bases in between. The chain's CDR3 is CASSLGGPRHYTDTQYF. As DNA, the CDR3 is TGTGCCAGCAGCTTAGGGGGCCCGAGGCATTACACAGATACGCAGTATTTT.

In its sample, this clone was seen many times. J is TRBJ2-5 and V is TRBV9; a possible D gene is TRBD1 (5 bases). V was clipped by 0 bases and J by 5 bases, with 8 bases between them. The CDR3 runs to 13 residues. Germline values: CDR1 SGDLS, CDR2 YYNGEE. CDR3 amino acids: CASSVDPGETQYF. As DNA, the CDR3 is TGTGCCAGCAGCGTAGATCCAGGGGAGACCCAGTACTTC.

Many counts were recorded for this clone. The chain has TRBV7-9 and TRBJ2-7, with D hard to call. CDR1 is SEHNR and CDR2 is FQNEAQ in the germline V gene (reference sequence). V lost 2 bases and J lost 3, with 8 bases in between. The CDR3 sequence is 13 residues long. The CDR3 protein is CASSLWQNYEQYF. The DNA for the CDR3 is TGTGCCAGCAGCTTATGGCAGAACTACGAGCAGTACTTC.

This clone showed up many times. The rearrangement uses TRBV5-1 and TRBJ1-3, with unresolved D. CDR1 and CDR2 from the germline V gene are SGHRS and YFSETQ. The CDR3 is made up of 15 amino acids. Trimming left V 0 bases short and J 2 bases short, with 9 bases between. Written as DNA, the CDR3 is TGCGCCAGCAGCTTGGGACGGGAAACTGGAAACACCATATATTTT. It yields the protein CASSLGRETGNTIYF.

This clone showed up many times. This chain connects TRBV29-1 to TRBJ2-5; possibly TRBD2 for D (6 bases). Trimming removed 0 bases at V and 0 bases at J, with 14 bases between. CDR1 is SQVTM and CDR2 is ANQGSEA in the germline V gene. There are 16 residues in the CDR3. CDR3 bases: TGCAGCGTTGAAGATCGGGCGGGAACGTACCAAGAGACCCAGTACTTC. It codes for CSVEDRAGTYQETQYF.

This clone was seen at least ten times. The rearrangement joins TRBV2 to TRBJ2-5, with TRBD1 matching over 7 bases. With V trimmed by 6 bases and J by 12 bases, 7 bases remained unmatched. Germline assignment: CDR1 SNHLY and CDR2 FYNNEI. The CDR3 extends over 11 amino acids. The CDR3 is CASSGTALEYF. In DNA form, the CDR3 reads TGTGCCAGCAGCGGGACAGCCCTGGAGTACTTC.

The V and J genes are TRBV27 and TRBJ2-4; no firm D call. The V and J ends lost 0 bases and 1 base respectively, with 4 bases between them. Germline V gives CDR1 MNHEY, CDR2 SMNVEV (reference sequence). The CDR3 is made up of 14 amino acids. In DNA, the CDR3 is TGTGCCAGCAGTTTATCCAGGGCCAAAAACATTCAGTACTTC. Amino acid sequence: CASSLSRAKNIQYF.

The chain is built from TRBV7-8 and TRBJ2-1, with 8 nucleotides matching TRBD2. Trimming removed 5 bases from V and 4 bases from J; junction bases left unmatched: 10. The germline gives CDR1 SGHVS, CDR2 FQNEAQ. This CDR3 spans 16 amino acids. The CDR3 DNA reads as TGTGCCAGCAGCCCGTCTTGGACTAGCCGGTACAATGAGCAGTTCTTC. This sequence encodes CASSPSWTSRYNEQFF.

In its sample, this clone was seen many times. The V call is TRBV12-5, the J call TRBJ1-2; the D is unclear. Per the germline V gene, CDR1 is LGHNT and CDR2 is FRNRAP. The CDR3 totals 12 residues. The V end was cut by 5 bases, the J end by 2 bases, with 6 bases between. The CDR3 loop is CASGHSNYGYTF. As DNA, the CDR3 is TGTGCTAGTGGTCACTCCAACTATGGCTACACCTTC.

Many counts were recorded for this clone. V gene TRBV7-2 combines with J gene TRBJ2-2; TRBD2 matches 9 bases. Trimming took 1 base from V and 2 from J; bases not matched to a gene: 2. Germline lookup yields CDR1 SGHTA and CDR2 FQGNSA. There are 16 residues in the CDR3. CDR3 sequence (DNA): TGTGCCAGCAGCTTAGTAGCGGGGGCCAACACCGGGGAGCTGTTTTTT. It translates to CASSLVAGANTGELFF.

This clone appeared many times. The chain carries TRBV5-4 and TRBJ2-1, with TRBD1 identical over 7 bases. Germline V gene lookup returns CDR1 SGHNT and CDR2 YYREEE (reference sequence). The CDR3 is 15 residues long. Losses at the gene ends were 4 bases for V and 2 bases for J; bases not matched to a gene: 6. The CDR3 spells CASSKDRSAYNEQFF. CDR3 DNA sequence: TGTGCCAGCAGCAAGGACAGGTCGGCCTACAATGAGCAGTTCTTC.

This clone ranks as medium-sized. This chain joins TRBV5-1 and TRBJ1-6; the match to TRBD1 covers 9 bases. Looked up from germline, CDR1 is SGHRS and CDR2 is YFSETQ. This CDR3 is 15 amino acids long. Germline trimming cut 2 bases from V and 8 bases from J; bases unmatched to any gene: 5. The DNA for the CDR3 is TGCGCCAGCAGCTTCGGGGACAGGGAGCATTCACCCCTCCACTTT. This codes for CASSFGDREHSPLHF.

This clone was observed at least ten times. V and J are TRBV27 and TRBJ2-3, with D possibly TRBD2 on 6 matching bases. Trimming took off 3 bases at V and 0 bases at J, with 10 bases between the two ends. CDR1 is MNHEY and CDR2 is SMNVEV in the germline V gene (reference sequence). CDR3 length equals 15 residues. CDR3 in amino acids: CASSFGGASTDTQYF. The CDR3 DNA reads as TGTGCCAGCAGTTTTGGCGGGGCTAGCACAGATACGCAGTATTTT.

This clone was seen repeatedly, ten times or more. The chain couples TRBV5-1 to TRBJ2-7; TRBD1 matches 11 bases. This CDR3 spans 15 amino acids. V lost 4 bases, J lost 4 bases, and 7 bases stayed unmatched. Germline values: CDR1 SGHRS, CDR2 YFSETQ. CDR3 sequence: CASSGGTGGLYEQYF. The CDR3, as DNA: TGCGCCAGCAGCGGCGGGACAGGGGGGCTTTACGAGCAGTACTTC.

This clone came up many times. The V and J genes are TRBV7-8 and TRBJ2-1, with a weak D call TRBD1 (6 bases). This CDR3 comprises 14 residues. CDR1 is SGHVS, CDR2 FQNEAQ, per germline. V lost 2 bases and J 5 bases, leaving 10 bases between the germline ends. CDR3 in DNA: TGTGCCAGCAGCTTACCATACAGGGACAATGAGCAGTTCTTC. This encodes CASSLPYRDNEQFF.